The 27 T cell receptor beta chains in this list originate from one sample, sequenced in a study of early T cells in non-severe SARS-CoV-2 infection. TCRdb processed the 5' RACE reads anew with MiXCR; each CDR3 protein has one entry. Seen here are nearly 9,500 distinct CDR3 sequences, about 5% observed once, and the top ten hold around 8.8%. Sample: whole blood. Receptors were obtained from an adult who was a healthcare worker with PCR-confirmed SARS-CoV-2 infection or an uninfected control (not recorded which).

This clonotype was seen repeatedly, ten times or more. V usage is TRBV13 and J usage is TRBJ2-6, with D possibly called TRBD1 or TRBD2 (7 bases each). V was trimmed by 4 bases and J by 2 bases, leaving 15 bases between them. The V gene's germline CDR1 is PRHDT and CDR2 FYEKMQ (reference sequence). The CDR3 consists of 17 residues. CDR3 loop: CASSSTGRETGANVLTF. Here the CDR3 DNA reads TGTGCCAGCAGCTCGACAGGGAGGGAAACTGGGGCCAACGTCCTGACTTTC. The full variable domain, completed using reference TRBV13 and TRBJ2-6, is AAGVIQSPRHLIKEKRETATLKCYPIPRHDTVYWYQQGPGQDPQFLISFYEKMQSDKGSIPDRFSAQQFSDYHSELNMSSLELGDSALYFCASSSTGRETGANVLTFGAGSRLTVL.

By proportion, this clonotype is medium-sized. CDR3 residues: CSASNGGRPYNEQFF. The CDR3 nucleotides are TGCAGTGCTAGTAACGGGGGGAGGCCCTACAATGAGCAGTTCTTC. V gene TRBV20-1 combines with J gene TRBJ2-1; 7 nucleotides match TRBD2. Trimming cost V 3 bases and J 2 bases; bases outside gene matches: 7. CDR1 is DFQATT, CDR2 SNEGSKA, per germline (reference sequence). The CDR3 spans 15 residues.

This clonotype was seen at least ten times. The chain carries TRBV7-8 and TRBJ2-7; D possibly corresponds to TRBD1 (6 bases). Trimming pared 2 bases from V and 2 bases from J, leaving 16 bases between. Germline lookup yields CDR1 SGHVS and CDR2 FQNEAQ. The CDR3 loop spans 16 amino acids. DNA of the CDR3: TGTGCCAGCAGCTTACAGCCCCCGACAGGTACCTACGAGCAGTACTTC. Amino acid sequence: CASSLQPPTGTYEQYF.

By share, this clonotype counts as medium-sized. The chain uses TRBV5-1 and TRBJ2-7; 8 bases fit TRBD1. The J segment lost 0 bases and the V segment lost 0 bases, leaving 8 bases of the junction unmatched. The germline V gene has CDR1 SGHRS and CDR2 YFSETQ. There are 17 residues in the CDR3. In DNA, the CDR3 is TGCGCCAGCAGCTTGGAAGGGACAGGTCGCTTCTCCTACGAGCAGTACTTC. It encodes CASSLEGTGRFSYEQYF.

This clonotype was counted only a few times. The genes are TRBV7-3 and TRBJ2-5; 8 bases are a match to TRBD1. In germline, CDR1 is SGHTA, CDR2 FQGTGA. CDR3 length equals 13 residues. The ends lost 5 bases at V and 7 bases at J; junction bases unmatched: 6. The CDR3 region has the DNA TGTGCCAGCAGCGACAGGGGTCTCGGGACCCAGTACTTC. This translates into CASSDRGLGTQYF. Based on the CDR3 plus reference TRBV7-3 and TRBJ2-5, the full variable domain is GAGVSQTPSNKVTEKGKYVELRCDPISGHTALYWYRQSLGQGPEFLIYFQGTGAADDSGLPNDRFFAVRPEGSVSTLKIQRTERGDSAVYLCASSDRGLGTQYFGPGTRLLVL.

By sample fraction, this clonotype is medium-sized. This chain joins TRBV6-5 and TRBJ2-7; weak D call: TRBD1 (5 bases). The CDR3 totals 15 residues. V lost 4 bases to trimming and J lost 3 bases, with 16 bases between them. Looked up from germline, CDR1 is MNHEY and CDR2 is SVGAGI. CDR3 DNA sequence: TGTGCCAGCAGTTCCAGTTTCATAGGGGACTACGAGCAGTACTTC. It codes for CASSSSFIGDYEQYF.

At least ten counts were recorded for this clonotype. J is TRBJ2-7 and V is TRBV19; D remains unclear. The CDR3 totals 12 residues. Per the germline V gene, CDR1 is LNHDA and CDR2 is SQIVND (reference sequence). Trimming pared 3 bases from V and 5 bases from J, leaving 8 bases between. CDR3 protein: CASSMKDHEQYF. CDR3 DNA: TGTGCCAGTAGTATGAAGGACCACGAGCAGTACTTC.

The gene calls are TRBV6-8 and TRBJ2-7; weak D call: TRBD2 (5 bases). V lost 0 bases and J 3 bases, leaving 6 bases between the germline ends. The CDR3 is 13 residues long. CDR1 is MNHGY and CDR2 is SAAAGT in the germline V gene. The CDR3 sequence is CASSYSGVYEQYV. In DNA form, the CDR3 reads TGTGCCAGCAGTTACTCCGGGGTCTACGAGCAGTACGTC.

This clonotype was seen ten or more times. The J gene is TRBJ2-3, the V gene TRBV7-9; 14 bases fit TRBD2. The CDR3 is made up of 15 amino acids. Unmatched junction bases numbered 4, after V lost 5 bases and J lost 6 bases. The germline gives CDR1 SEHNR, CDR2 FQNEAQ (reference sequence). The CDR3 DNA sequence: TGTGCCAGCAGCACGGGGACTAGCGGGAGTGATACGCAGTATTTT. The encoded protein is CASSTGTSGSDTQYF.

This clonotype was seen ten or more times. The rearrangement links TRBV6-2 or TRBV6-3 to TRBJ2-2; 8 bases agree with TRBD2. V was clipped by 5 bases and J by 3 bases; unmatched bases: 20. The CDR3 totals 20 residues. Germline loops: CDR1 MNHEY, CDR2 SVGEGT. The CDR3 here is CASSTLDGLARGGDTGELFF. The CDR3, as DNA: TGTGCCAGCAGTACTCTAGACGGACTAGCTAGGGGTGGCGACACCGGGGAGCTGTTTTTT.

This clonotype has ten or more counts. The chain uses TRBV20-1 and TRBJ1-1; 9 bases align to TRBD1. In germline, CDR1 is DFQATT, CDR2 SNEGSKA (reference sequence). After removal of 3 bases from V and 3 bases from J, the junction contained 5 bases not matched to a gene. This CDR3 region has 14 residues. The CDR3 DNA sequence: TGCAGTGCTAGCCTCGACAGGGGGTACACTGAAGCTTTCTTT. Translation: CSASLDRGYTEAFF.

This clonotype was detected ten times or more. The chain links TRBV12-3 or TRBV12-4 to TRBJ1-1; D uncertain. V dropped 3 bases and J dropped 0 bases, with 5 bases sitting between them. There are 13 residues in the CDR3. The CDR3 protein is CASSFGMNTEAFF. CDR3 nucleotide sequence: TGTGCCAGCAGTTTTGGGATGAACACTGAAGCTTTCTTT.

This clonotype was counted at least ten times. The rearrangement uses TRBV18 and TRBJ1-1; 7 bases are shared with TRBD1. V lost 5 bases to trimming and J lost 4 bases; unmatched junction nucleotides: 7. Germline CDR1 and CDR2: KGHSH and LQKENI. This CDR3 is 14 amino acids long. CDR3 coding DNA: TGTGCCAGCTCAACCGAGACAGGGAGCACTGAAGCTTTCTTT. Translated, it gives CASSTETGSTEAFF.

This clonotype was observed at least ten times. The chain uses TRBV7-2 and TRBJ1-2; TRBD1 is a possible D gene (6 bases). V lost 5 bases and J lost 6, with 13 bases in between. The CDR3 is 13 residues long. CDR1 and CDR2 from the germline V gene are SGHTA and FQGNSA. The CDR3 DNA reads TGTGCCAGCAGCACGGGCGCAGGGGATGGCTACACCTTC. It codes for CASSTGAGDGYTF.

This clonotype showed up many times. The CDR3 loop reads CSAIKAHTNTGELFF. CDR3 nucleotides: TGCAGTGCCATTAAAGCCCATACCAACACCGGGGAGCTGTTTTTT. The chain couples TRBV20-1 to TRBJ2-2; D ambiguous. The ends were cut back, 6 bases at V and 2 bases at J, with 16 bases in the middle. The CDR3 runs 15 residues. CDR1 and CDR2 from the germline V gene are DFQATT and SNEGSKA (reference sequence).

This clonotype has ten or more counts. The chain uses TRBV7-8 and TRBJ2-7; unclear D gene. Trimming cost V 1 base and J 2 bases, with 9 bases left between them. Germline V lookup: CDR1 SGHVS, CDR2 FQNEAQ. The CDR3 spans 14 residues. The CDR3 loop reads CASSLEGGPYEQYV. CDR3 in DNA: TGTGCCAGCAGCTTAGAGGGCGGACCCTACGAGCAGTACGTC.

The chain uses TRBV7-9 and TRBJ2-5, with 9 bases aligning to TRBD1. CDR3 length equals 13 residues. V lost 11 bases and J lost 3; bases outside the gene matches: 7. The germline V gene has CDR1 SEHNR and CDR2 FQNEAQ (reference sequence). The CDR3 nucleotides are TGTGCCGTCCGGGACAGGGAGAAAGAGACCCAGTACTTC. It yields the protein CAVRDREKETQYF. Looking up the rest from reference TRBV7-9 and TRBJ2-5 gives the full variable domain: DTGVSQNPRHKITKRGQNVTFRCDPISEHNRLYWYRQTLGQGPEFLTYFQNEAQLEKSRLLSDRFSAERPKGSFSTLEIQRTEQGDSAMYLCAVRDREKETQYFGPGTRLLVL.

This clonotype is medium-sized within its sample. The CDR3 sequence is CASSEEYSGGRIEEQFF. The CDR3 coding sequence is TGTGCCAGCAGTGAAGAGTACTCCGGGGGCCGAATCGAGGAGCAGTTCTTC. V and J are TRBV6-1 and TRBJ2-1; D is perhaps TRBD1 or TRBD2 (6 bases each). CDR1 is MNHNS and CDR2 is SASEGT in the germline V gene. V lost 1 base and J lost 10, with 23 bases in between. CDR3 length equals 17 residues.

In its sample, this clonotype is medium-sized. The chain uses TRBV7-8 and TRBJ2-2; D possibly corresponds to TRBD2 (5 bases). The CDR3 has 16 residues. Looked up from germline, CDR1 is SGHVS and CDR2 is FQNEAQ. Deletions cut 2 bases from V and 0 bases from J, with 10 bases between. CDR3 nucleotides: TGTGCCAGCAGCTTAACCCCGGGGTCGAACACCGGGGAGCTGTTTTTT. It translates to CASSLTPGSNTGELFF.

Many counts were recorded for this clonotype. V and J are TRBV20-1 and TRBJ1-5, with no clear D. Looked up from germline, CDR1 is DFQATT and CDR2 is SNEGSKA (reference sequence). V lost 6 bases and J 4 bases, leaving 13 bases between the germline ends. The CDR3 contains 13 residues. The CDR3 DNA sequence: TGCAGTGCACCGAGCAGAAGGAATCAGCCCCAGCATTTT. Protein product: CSAPSRRNQPQHF.

The chain is built from TRBV6-6 and TRBJ1-5; TRBD1 is a possible D gene (6 bases). The V end was cut by 3 bases, the J end by 5 bases, with 14 bases between. The CDR3 spans 15 residues. Germline CDR1 reads MNHNY; CDR2 reads SVGAGI (reference sequence). CDR3 DNA sequence: TGTGCCAGCAGTTATTCGGGGGCAGGGGATCAGCCCCAGCATTTT. Its protein is CASSYSGAGDQPQHF.

This clonotype was seen many times. V usage is TRBV7-7 and J usage is TRBJ2-1; 8 positions match TRBD1. V was pared by 1 base and J by 9 bases, with 8 bases of the junction left unmatched. This CDR3 has 15 residues. CDR1 and CDR2 from the germline V gene are SSHAT and FNYEAQ (reference sequence). The CDR3 region has the DNA TGTGCCAGCAGCTTAGAGGGCGCAGGGGGCGGTGAGCAGTTCTTC. It encodes CASSLEGAGGGEQFF.

This clonotype is medium-sized (0.01 to 0.1%) in the sample. This chain uses TRBV12-3 or TRBV12-4 with TRBJ2-1; 14 positions match TRBD2. V was pared by 5 bases and J by 0 bases, with 9 bases of the junction left unmatched. This CDR3 is built from 19 residues. The CDR3 DNA follows: TGTGCCAGCAGTCCTCCGGGACTAGCGGGAGACGCCTCCTACAATGAGCAGTTCTTC. Protein sequence: CASSPPGLAGDASYNEQFF.

This clonotype occurred a few times. This chain joins TRBV7-6 and TRBJ2-1, with 9 bases lining up with TRBD2. V lost 5 bases and J lost 8; bases outside the gene matches: 10. The germline CDR1 and CDR2 sequences are SGHVS and FNYEAQ. The CDR3 contains 15 residues. DNA for the CDR3: TGTGCCAGCAGCCTAGGACTAGCGATTGGGGATGAGCAGTTCTTC. This gives the protein CASSLGLAIGDEQFF.

This clonotype is medium-sized in the sample. The chain combines TRBV27 with TRBJ2-2; D uncertain. The CDR3 is 15 residues long. Germline values: CDR1 MNHEY, CDR2 SMNVEV (reference sequence). V dropped 6 bases and J dropped 4 bases, with 15 bases sitting between them. Here the CDR3 reads CASRLMLGSTGELFF. The CDR3 region has the DNA TGTGCCAGCAGACTTATGCTAGGTAGCACCGGGGAGCTGTTTTTT.

Ten or more counts support this clonotype. V and J are TRBV4-1 and TRBJ1-2, with TRBD1 matching 11 bases. Trimming removed 3 bases from V and 4 bases from J; junction bases left unmatched: 4. From germline, CDR1 is MGHRA and CDR2 YSYEKL. The length of the CDR3 is 15 residues. CDR3 region: CASSHPGQGVYGYTF. The DNA for the CDR3 is TGCGCCAGCAGCCACCCGGGACAGGGGGTCTATGGCTACACCTTC.

This clonotype was observed a few times. This sequence joins TRBV7-2 and TRBJ2-5, with 13 bases identical to TRBD2. The length of the CDR3 is 15 residues. J gave up 4 bases and V 6 bases, and 5 bases lay outside the gene matches. Germline V CDR1 and CDR2: SGHTA, FQGNSA. The CDR3: CASRPLAGGRETQYF. For the CDR3, the DNA is TGTGCCAGCAGGCCACTAGCGGGAGGGAGAGAGACCCAGTACTTC.